This T cell receptor beta chain was obtained from a study of breast tumors, draining lymph nodes, adjacent tissues. At least ten counts were recorded for this clonotype. The CDR3 totals 12 residues. With 6 bases removed from V and 4 bases from J, the gap between germline ends came to 9 bases. TCRdb re-derived calls from the multiplex PCR reads in MiXCR, one entry per CDR3 protein. The repertoire holds about 180,000 distinct CDR3 sequences, with around a third as singletons. Axillary draining lymph nodes of breast cancer patients supplied the node samples. The genes are TRBV12-3 or TRBV12-4 and TRBJ1-2; D call uncertain. Specimen: axillary lymph node tissue. The receptor was derived from a female donor with breast cancer. Some clones in this sample may be carry-over from other donors' samples. CDR3 bases: TGTGCCAGCAGGGGAGGGCTCTATGGCTACACCTTC. Residues: CASRGGLYGYTF.